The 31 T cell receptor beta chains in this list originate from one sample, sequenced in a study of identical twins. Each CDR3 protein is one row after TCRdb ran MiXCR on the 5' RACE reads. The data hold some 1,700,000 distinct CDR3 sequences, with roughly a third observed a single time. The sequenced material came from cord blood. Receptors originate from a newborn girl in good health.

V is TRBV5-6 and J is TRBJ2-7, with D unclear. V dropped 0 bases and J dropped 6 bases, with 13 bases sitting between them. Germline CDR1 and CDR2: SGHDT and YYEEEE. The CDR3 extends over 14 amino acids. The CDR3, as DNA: TGTGCCAGCAGCTTGGTTAGTTCTCTCTCCGAGCAGTACTTC. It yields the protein CASSLVSSLSEQYF.

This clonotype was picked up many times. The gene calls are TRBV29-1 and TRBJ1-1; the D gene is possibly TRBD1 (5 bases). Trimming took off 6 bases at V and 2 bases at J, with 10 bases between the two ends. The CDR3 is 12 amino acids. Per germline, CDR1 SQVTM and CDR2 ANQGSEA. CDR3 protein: CSVGGPNTEAFF. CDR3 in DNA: TGCAGCGTGGGGGGTCCCAACACTGAAGCTTTCTTT.

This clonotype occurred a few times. The DNA of the CDR3 is TGCGCCAGCAGCCCCGAGGGTTTTTTGGCCTACGGCTACACCTTC. It encodes CASSPEGFLAYGYTF. V usage is TRBV4-1 and J usage is TRBJ1-2; D remains ambiguous. V lost 4 bases and J 8 bases, leaving 20 bases between the germline ends. CDR1 and CDR2 from the germline V gene are MGHRA and YSYEKL. The CDR3 runs to 15 residues.

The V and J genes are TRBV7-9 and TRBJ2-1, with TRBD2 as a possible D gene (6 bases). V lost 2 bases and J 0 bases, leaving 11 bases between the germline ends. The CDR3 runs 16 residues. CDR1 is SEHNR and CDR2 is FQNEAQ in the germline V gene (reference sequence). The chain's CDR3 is CASSLTRLGSYNEQFF. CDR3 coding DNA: TGTGCCAGCAGCTTAACAAGACTAGGCTCCTACAATGAGCAGTTCTTC. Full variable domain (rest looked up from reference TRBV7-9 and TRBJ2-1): DTGVSQNPRHKITKRGQNVTFRCDPISEHNRLYWYRQTLGQGPEFLTYFQNEAQLEKSRLLSDRFSAERPKGSFSTLEIQRTEQGDSAMYLCASSLTRLGSYNEQFFGPGTRLTVL.

CDR3 coding DNA: TGTGCCAGCAGCCAACGGGACAGGGTCTCTGGGGCCAACGTCCTGACTTTC. Residues: CASSQRDRVSGANVLTF. V usage is TRBV4-2 and J usage is TRBJ2-6; 9 bases agree with TRBD1. Germline V lookup: CDR1 LGHNA, CDR2 YNFKEQ. The CDR3 sequence is 17 residues long. Trimming at V came to 2 bases and at J to 0 bases, leaving 2 bases not matched to a gene.

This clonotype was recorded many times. In DNA, the CDR3 is TGTGCCATCCCTGAAAGGGGGGAGACCCAGTACTTC. Residues: CAIPERGETQYF. The chain couples TRBV24-1 to TRBJ2-5, with D possibly matching TRBD1 (6 bases). CDR3 length equals 12 residues. In germline, CDR1 is KGHDR, CDR2 SFDVKD. The ends were cut back, 11 bases at V and 5 bases at J, with 14 bases in the middle.

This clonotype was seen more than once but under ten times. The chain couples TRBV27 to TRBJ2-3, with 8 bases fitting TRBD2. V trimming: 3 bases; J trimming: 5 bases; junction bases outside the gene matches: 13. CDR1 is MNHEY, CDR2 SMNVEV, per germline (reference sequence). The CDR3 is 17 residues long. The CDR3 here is CASSLRAGELRGDTQYF. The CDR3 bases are TGTGCCAGCAGTTTGAGAGCGGGGGAACTTCGGGGAGATACGCAGTATTTT.

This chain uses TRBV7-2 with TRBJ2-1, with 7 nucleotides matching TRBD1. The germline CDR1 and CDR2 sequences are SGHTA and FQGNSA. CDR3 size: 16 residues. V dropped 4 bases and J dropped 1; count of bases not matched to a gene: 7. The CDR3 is CASSSRQGRSYNEQFF. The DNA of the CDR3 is TGTGCCAGCAGCTCGCGACAGGGAAGGTCCTACAATGAGCAGTTCTTC.

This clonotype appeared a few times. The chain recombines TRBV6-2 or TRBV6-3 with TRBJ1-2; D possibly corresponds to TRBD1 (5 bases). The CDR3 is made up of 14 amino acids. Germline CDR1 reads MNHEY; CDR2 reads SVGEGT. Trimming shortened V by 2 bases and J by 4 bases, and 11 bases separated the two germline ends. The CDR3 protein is CASSYRAGGYGYTF. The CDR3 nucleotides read TGTGCCAGCAGTTACCGAGCGGGGGGCTATGGCTACACCTTC.

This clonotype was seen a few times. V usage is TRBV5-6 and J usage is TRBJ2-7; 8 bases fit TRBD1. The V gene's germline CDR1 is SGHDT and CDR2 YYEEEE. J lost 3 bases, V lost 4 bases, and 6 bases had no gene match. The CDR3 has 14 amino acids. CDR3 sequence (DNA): TGTGCCAGCAGCGTCCGGGACAGGCTCTACGAGCAGTACTTC. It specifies CASSVRDRLYEQYF. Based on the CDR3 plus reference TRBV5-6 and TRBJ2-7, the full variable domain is DAGVTQSPTHLIKTRGQQVTLRCSPKSGHDTVSWYQQALGQGPQFIFQYYEEEERQRGNFPDRFSGHQFPNYSSELNVNALLLGDSALYLCASSVRDRLYEQYFGPGTRLTVT.

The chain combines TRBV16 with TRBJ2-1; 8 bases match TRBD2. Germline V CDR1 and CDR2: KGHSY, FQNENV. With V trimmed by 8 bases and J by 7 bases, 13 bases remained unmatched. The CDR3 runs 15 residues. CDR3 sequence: CASEKGTSLGNEQFF. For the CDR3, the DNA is TGTGCCAGCGAAAAGGGGACTAGTCTGGGGAATGAGCAGTTCTTC.

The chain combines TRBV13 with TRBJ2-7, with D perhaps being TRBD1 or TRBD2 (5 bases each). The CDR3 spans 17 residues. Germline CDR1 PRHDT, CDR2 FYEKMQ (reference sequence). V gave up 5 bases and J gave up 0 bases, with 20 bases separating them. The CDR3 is CASSKWDRTVSSYEQYF. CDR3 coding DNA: TGTGCCAGCAGCAAATGGGACCGTACAGTTAGCTCCTACGAGCAGTACTTC. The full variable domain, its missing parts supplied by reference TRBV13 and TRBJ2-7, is AAGVIQSPRHLIKEKRETATLKCYPIPRHDTVYWYQQGPGQDPQFLISFYEKMQSDKGSIPDRFSAQQFSDYHSELNMSSLELGDSALYFCASSKWDRTVSSYEQYFGPGTRLTVT.

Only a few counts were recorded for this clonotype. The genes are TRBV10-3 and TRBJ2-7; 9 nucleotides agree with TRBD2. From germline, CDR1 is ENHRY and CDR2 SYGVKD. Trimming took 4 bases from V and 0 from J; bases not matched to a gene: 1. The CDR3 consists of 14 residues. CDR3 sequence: CAISVAGVSYEQYF. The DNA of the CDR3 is TGTGCCATCAGTGTAGCGGGGGTCTCCTACGAGCAGTACTTC.

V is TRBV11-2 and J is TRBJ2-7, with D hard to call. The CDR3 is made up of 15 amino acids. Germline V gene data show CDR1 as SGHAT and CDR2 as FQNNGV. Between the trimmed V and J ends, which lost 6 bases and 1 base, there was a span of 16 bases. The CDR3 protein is CASRALGPKSYEQYF. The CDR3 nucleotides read TGTGCCAGCAGGGCGTTGGGCCCCAAATCCTACGAGCAGTACTTC.

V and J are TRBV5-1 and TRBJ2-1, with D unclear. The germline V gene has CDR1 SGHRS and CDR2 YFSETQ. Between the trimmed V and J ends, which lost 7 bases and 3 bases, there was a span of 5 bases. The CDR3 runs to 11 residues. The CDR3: CASVHYNEQFF. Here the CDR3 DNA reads TGCGCCAGCGTCCACTACAATGAGCAGTTCTTC.

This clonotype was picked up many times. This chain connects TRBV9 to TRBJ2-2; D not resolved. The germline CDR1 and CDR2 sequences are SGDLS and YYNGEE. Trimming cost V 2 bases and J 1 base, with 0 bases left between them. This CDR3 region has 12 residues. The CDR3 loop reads CASSVNTGELFF. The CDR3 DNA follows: TGTGCCAGCAGCGTGAACACCGGGGAGCTGTTTTTT.

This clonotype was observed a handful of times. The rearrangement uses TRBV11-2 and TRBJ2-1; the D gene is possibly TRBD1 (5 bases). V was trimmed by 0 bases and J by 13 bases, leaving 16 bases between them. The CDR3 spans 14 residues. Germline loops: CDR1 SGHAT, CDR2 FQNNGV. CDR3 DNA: TGTGCCAGCAGCTTAGATGGGGCCCTAGAGACCCAGTTCTTC. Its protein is CASSLDGALETQFF.

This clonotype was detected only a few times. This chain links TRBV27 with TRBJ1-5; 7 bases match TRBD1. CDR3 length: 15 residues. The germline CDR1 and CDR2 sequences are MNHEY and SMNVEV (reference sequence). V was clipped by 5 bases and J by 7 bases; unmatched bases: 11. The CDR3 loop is CASSVPGGPVQPQHF. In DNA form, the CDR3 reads TGTGCCAGCAGTGTCCCAGGGGGACCGGTACAGCCCCAGCATTTT.

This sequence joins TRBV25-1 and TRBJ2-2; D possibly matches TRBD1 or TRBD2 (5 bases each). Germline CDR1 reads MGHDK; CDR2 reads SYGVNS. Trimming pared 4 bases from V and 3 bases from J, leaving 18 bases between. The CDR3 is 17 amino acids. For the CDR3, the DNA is TGTGCCAGCAGTGCACCTCAAGGGTGGGGACACACCGGGGAGCTGTTTTTT. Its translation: CASSAPQGWGHTGELFF. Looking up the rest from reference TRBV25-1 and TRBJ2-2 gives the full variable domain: EADIYQTPRYLVIGTGKKITLECSQTMGHDKMYWYQQDPGMELHLIHYSYGVNSTEKGDLSSESTVSRIRTEHFPLTLESARPSHTSQYLCASSAPQGWGHTGELFFGEGSRLTVL.

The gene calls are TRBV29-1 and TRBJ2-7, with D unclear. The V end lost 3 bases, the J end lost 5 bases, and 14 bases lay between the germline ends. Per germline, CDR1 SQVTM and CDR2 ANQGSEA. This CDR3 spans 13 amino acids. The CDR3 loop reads CSVDGHLGHEQYF. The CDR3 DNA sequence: TGCAGCGTTGATGGGCACCTCGGGCACGAGCAGTACTTC.

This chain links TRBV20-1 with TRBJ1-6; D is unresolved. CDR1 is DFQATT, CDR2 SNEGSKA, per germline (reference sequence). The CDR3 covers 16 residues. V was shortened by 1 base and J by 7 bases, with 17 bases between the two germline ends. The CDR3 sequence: CSARVGRNLSNSPLHF. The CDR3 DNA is TGCAGTGCTAGAGTAGGACGTAATCTGTCCAATTCACCCCTCCACTTT.

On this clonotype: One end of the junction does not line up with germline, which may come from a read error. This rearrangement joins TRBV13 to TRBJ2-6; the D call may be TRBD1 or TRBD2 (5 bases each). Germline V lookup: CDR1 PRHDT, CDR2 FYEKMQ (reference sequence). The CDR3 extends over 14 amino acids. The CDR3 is CASYGVSGADVLTF. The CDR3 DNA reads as TGTGCCAGCTACGGGGTCTCTGGGGCCGACGTCCTGACTTTC.

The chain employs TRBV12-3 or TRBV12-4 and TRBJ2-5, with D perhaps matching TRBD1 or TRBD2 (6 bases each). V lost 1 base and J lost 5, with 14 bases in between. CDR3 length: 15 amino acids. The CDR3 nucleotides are TGTGCCAGCAGTTTAGTCCGGCGGAGGGGGGAGACCCAGTACTTC. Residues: CASSLVRRRGETQYF.

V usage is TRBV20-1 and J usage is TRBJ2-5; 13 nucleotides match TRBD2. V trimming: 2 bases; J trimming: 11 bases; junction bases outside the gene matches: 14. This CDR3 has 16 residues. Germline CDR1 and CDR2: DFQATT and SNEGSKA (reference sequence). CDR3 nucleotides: TGCAGTGCTAGACCCCCGGGACTAGCGGGAACAAATGAGCAGTACTTC. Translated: CSARPPGLAGTNEQYF.

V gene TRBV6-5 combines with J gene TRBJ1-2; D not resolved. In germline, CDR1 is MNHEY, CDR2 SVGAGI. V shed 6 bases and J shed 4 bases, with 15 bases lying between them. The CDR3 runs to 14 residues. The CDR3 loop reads CASSRTFWAYGYTF. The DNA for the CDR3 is TGTGCCAGCAGCCGTACGTTCTGGGCCTATGGCTACACCTTC.

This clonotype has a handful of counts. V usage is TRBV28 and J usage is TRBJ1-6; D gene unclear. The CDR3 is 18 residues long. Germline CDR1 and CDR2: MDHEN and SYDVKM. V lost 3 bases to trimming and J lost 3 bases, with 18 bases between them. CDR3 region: CASSFFSAAGLYNSPLHF. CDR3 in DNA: TGTGCCAGCAGTTTTTTTAGTGCGGCAGGCCTCTATAATTCACCCCTCCACTTT.

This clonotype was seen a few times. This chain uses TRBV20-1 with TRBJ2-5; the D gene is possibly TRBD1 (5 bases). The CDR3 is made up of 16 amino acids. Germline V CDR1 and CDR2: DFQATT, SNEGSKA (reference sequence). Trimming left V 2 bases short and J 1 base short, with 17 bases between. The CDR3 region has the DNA TGCAGTGCTAGACCCCGACAGAGATATTTCCAAGAGACCCAGTACTTC. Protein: CSARPRQRYFQETQYF.

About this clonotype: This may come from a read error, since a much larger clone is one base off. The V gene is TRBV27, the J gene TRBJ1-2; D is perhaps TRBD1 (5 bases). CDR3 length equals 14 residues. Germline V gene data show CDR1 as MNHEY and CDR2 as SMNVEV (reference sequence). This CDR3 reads CAGSDQGFHYGYTF. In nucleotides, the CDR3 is TGTGCCGGCAGTGACCAGGGTTTTCACTATGGCTACACCTTC.

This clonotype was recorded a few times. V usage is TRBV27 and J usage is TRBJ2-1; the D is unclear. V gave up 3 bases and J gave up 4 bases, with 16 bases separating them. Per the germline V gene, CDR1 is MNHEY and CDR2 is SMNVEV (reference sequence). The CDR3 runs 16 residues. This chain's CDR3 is CASSFWAEDYYNEQFF. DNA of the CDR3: TGTGCCAGCAGTTTTTGGGCAGAGGATTATTACAATGAGCAGTTCTTC.

Here the CDR3 DNA reads TGTGCCAGCAGTGGAGCCGCGCCCAACTATGGCTACACCTTC. As protein: CASSGAAPNYGYTF. The rearrangement uses TRBV2 and TRBJ1-2, with D uncertain. The ends were cut back, 4 bases at V and 2 bases at J, with 11 bases in the middle. Germline CDR1 is SNHLY and CDR2 is FYNNEI. The CDR3 is 14 amino acids.

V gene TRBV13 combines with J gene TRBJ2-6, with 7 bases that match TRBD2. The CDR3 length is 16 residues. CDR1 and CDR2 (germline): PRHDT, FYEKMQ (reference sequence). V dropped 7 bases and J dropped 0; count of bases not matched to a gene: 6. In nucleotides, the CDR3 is TGTGCCAGCACCGCGACTAGCCCCTCTGGGGCCAACGTCCTGACTTTC. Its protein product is CASTATSPSGANVLTF.